These 9 T cell receptor beta chains came from one sample sequenced in a study of blood T cell repertoires in COVID-19. The method was immunoSEQ multiplex PCR; TCRdb's version includes in-frame clones alone and lacks a portion of them. Among tens of thousands of clones listed, 75% to 90% were seen once. Sample: peripheral blood. The source of these receptors is a woman in her seventies with acute or convalescent COVID-19.

This chain links TRBV7-2 with TRBJ2-5; TRBD2 aligns across 11 bases. The CDR3 consists of 15 residues. Germline V gene sequence: CDR1 SGHTA, CDR2 FQGNSA. V shed 7 bases, J shed 0 bases, and the junction held 4 bases outside the gene matches. In nucleotides, the CDR3 is TGTGCCAGCACCCGTAGCGGGGGGGACCAAGAGACCCAGTACTTC. Amino acid sequence: CASTRSGGDQETQYF.

The J gene is TRBJ2-7, the V gene TRBV6-1; 12 bases fit TRBD1. Looked up from germline, CDR1 is MNHNS and CDR2 is SASEGT. This CDR3 region has 20 residues. V was pared by 0 bases and J by 0 bases, with 12 bases of the junction left unmatched. The CDR3 sequence: CASSEATGTGGLRSSYEQYF. The CDR3 DNA reads TGTGCCAGCAGTGAAGCGACCGGGACAGGGGGCCTCCGAAGCTCCTACGAGCAGTACTTC.

The genes are TRBV7-9 and TRBJ2-3; possibly TRBD1 for D (5 bases). CDR3 size: 13 residues. Germline values: CDR1 SEHNR, CDR2 FQNEAQ (reference sequence). With 6 bases removed from V and 5 bases from J, the gap between germline ends came to 12 bases. This CDR3 is CASSPSQGDTQYF. The CDR3 region has the DNA TGTGCCAGCAGTCCTAGTCAGGGAGATACGCAGTATTTT.

Notes on this clone: The junction differs from germline at one of its ends, possibly a read error. V is TRBV3-1 (or the pseudogene TRBV3-2) and J is TRBJ1-1; D is undetermined. In germline, CDR1 is LGHDT, CDR2 YNNKEL (reference sequence). The CDR3 runs to 14 residues. CDR3 in DNA: TGTGCCAGCAGCCACTATGTCGGGAACGCTGAAGCTTTCTTT. As protein: CASSHYVGNAEAFF.

The genes are TRBV6-5 and TRBJ2-5, with 11 nucleotides matching TRBD2. J was trimmed by 2 bases and V by 0 bases; bases with no gene match: 2. Germline CDR1 reads MNHEY; CDR2 reads SVGAGI. This CDR3 spans 16 amino acids. The CDR3 spells CASSYSGLAVQETQYF. The CDR3 nucleotides are TGTGCCAGCAGTTACTCGGGACTAGCGGTACAAGAGACCCAGTACTTC.

The chain joins TRBV7-8 to TRBJ2-1, with D perhaps matching TRBD2 (5 bases). The germline V gene has CDR1 SGHVS and CDR2 FQNEAQ. The CDR3 is 15 residues long. Trimming left V 0 bases short and J 4 bases short, with 10 bases between. DNA for the CDR3: TGTGCCAGCAGCTTAGCAGGCACTAGTTACAATGAGCAGTTCTTC. Its protein is CASSLAGTSYNEQFF.

CDR3 sequence reads: CASSSDSLSGNTIYF. CDR3 DNA: TGTGCCAGCAGCTCGGACAGCCTCTCTGGAAACACCATATATTTT. This chain uses TRBV5-6 with TRBJ1-3; weak D call: TRBD1 (6 bases). V was shortened by 3 bases and J by 0 bases, with 10 bases between the two germline ends. This CDR3 is built from 15 residues. CDR1 is SGHDT and CDR2 is YYEEEE in the germline V gene.

This clone was counted a few times. The rearrangement links TRBV9 to TRBJ2-1, with 14 bases that match TRBD2. The germline gives CDR1 SGDLS, CDR2 YYNGEE. The V gene end was trimmed by 1 base and the J gene end by 0 bases; junction bases not matched to a gene: 12. This CDR3 has 21 amino acids. This CDR3 is CASSVSYGTSGSGRSYNEQFF. The CDR3 coding sequence is TGTGCCAGCAGCGTATCCTATGGGACTAGCGGGAGCGGGCGCTCCTACAATGAGCAGTTCTTC.

The V gene is TRBV6-5, the J gene TRBJ2-5; D perhaps matches TRBD1 (6 bases). Trimming pared 4 bases from V and 3 bases from J, leaving 12 bases between. The V gene's germline CDR1 is MNHEY and CDR2 SVGAGI. The CDR3 runs to 14 residues. In DNA, the CDR3 is TGTGCCAGCAGTTCTCAGGGGTCCAAAGAGACCCAGTACTTC. Its translation is CASSSQGSKETQYF.